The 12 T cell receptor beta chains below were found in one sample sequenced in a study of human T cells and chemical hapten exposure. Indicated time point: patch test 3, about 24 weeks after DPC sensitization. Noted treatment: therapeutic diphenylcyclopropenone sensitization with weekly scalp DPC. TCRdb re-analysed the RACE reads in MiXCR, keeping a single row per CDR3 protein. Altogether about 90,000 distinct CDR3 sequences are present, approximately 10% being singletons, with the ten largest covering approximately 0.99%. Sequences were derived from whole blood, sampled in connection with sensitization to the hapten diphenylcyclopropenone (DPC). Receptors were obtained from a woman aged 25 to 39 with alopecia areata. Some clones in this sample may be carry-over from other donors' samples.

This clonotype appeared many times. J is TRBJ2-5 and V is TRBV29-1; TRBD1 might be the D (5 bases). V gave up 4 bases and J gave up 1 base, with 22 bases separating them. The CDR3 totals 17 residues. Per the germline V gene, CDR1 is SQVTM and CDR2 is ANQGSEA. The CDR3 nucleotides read TGCAGCGTTGTATCTCCGTCCCCGGCTACAGGCCAAGAGACCCAGTACTTC. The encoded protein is CSVVSPSPATGQETQYF.

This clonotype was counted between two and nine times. CDR3 nucleotides: TGCAGCGTCGGGACGTCCTCCTACAATGAGCAGTTCTTC. Protein: CSVGTSSYNEQFF. The chain combines TRBV29-1 with TRBJ2-1; D may correspond to TRBD1 or TRBD2 (5 bases each). Trimming pared 6 bases from V and 0 bases from J, leaving 9 bases between. The germline CDR1 and CDR2 sequences are SQVTM and ANQGSEA. The CDR3 sequence is 13 residues long.

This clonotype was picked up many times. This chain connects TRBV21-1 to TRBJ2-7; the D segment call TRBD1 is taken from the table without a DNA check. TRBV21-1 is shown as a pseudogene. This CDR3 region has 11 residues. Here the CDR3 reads CASPPPREQYF. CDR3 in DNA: TGTGCCAGCCCCCCGCCGAGGGAACAGTACTTC.

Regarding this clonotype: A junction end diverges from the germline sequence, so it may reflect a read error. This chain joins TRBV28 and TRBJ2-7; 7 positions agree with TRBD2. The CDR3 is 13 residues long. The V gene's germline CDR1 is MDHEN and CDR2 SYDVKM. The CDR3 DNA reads TGTACCAGCAGCCCTGCGGGGGTCTACGAGCAGTACTTC. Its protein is CTSSPAGVYEQYF.

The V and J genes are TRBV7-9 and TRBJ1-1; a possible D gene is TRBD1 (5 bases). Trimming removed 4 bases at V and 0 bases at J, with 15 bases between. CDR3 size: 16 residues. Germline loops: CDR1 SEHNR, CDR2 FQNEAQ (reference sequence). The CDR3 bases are TGTGCCAGCAGCTACGGGACTCCGAGAATGAACACTGAAGCTTTCTTT. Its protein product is CASSYGTPRMNTEAFF.

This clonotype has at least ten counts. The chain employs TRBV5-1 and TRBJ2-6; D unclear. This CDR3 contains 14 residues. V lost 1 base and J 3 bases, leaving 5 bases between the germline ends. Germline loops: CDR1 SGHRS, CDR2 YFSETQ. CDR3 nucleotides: TGCGCCAGCAGCTTGAGTGGTGGGGCCAACGTCCTGACTTTC. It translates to CASSLSGGANVLTF.

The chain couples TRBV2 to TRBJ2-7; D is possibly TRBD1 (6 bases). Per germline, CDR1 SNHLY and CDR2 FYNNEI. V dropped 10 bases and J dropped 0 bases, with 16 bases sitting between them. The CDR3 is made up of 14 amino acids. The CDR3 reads CATAGTQSSYEQYV. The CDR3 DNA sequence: TGTGCCACAGCCGGGACACAGAGCTCCTACGAGCAGTACGTC.

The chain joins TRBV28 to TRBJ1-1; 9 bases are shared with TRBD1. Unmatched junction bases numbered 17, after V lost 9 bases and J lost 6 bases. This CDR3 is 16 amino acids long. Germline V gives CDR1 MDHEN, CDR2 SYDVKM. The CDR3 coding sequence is TGTGCCAGTAAAAGTATCCGGGACAGGGAATCACCTGAAGCTTTCTTT. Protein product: CASKSIRDRESPEAFF.

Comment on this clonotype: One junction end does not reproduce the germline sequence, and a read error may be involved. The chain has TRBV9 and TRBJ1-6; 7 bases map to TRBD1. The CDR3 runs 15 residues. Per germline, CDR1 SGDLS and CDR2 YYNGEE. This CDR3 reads CASSLRTGQNSPLHF. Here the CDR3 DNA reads TGTGCCAGCAGCCTAAGGACAGGCCAGAATTCACCACTCCACTTT.

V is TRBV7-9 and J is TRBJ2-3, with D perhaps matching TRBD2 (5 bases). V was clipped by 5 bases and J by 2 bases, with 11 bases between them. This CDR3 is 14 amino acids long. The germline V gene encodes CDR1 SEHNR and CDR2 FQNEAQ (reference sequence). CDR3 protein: CASSPRGPTDTQYF. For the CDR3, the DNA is TGTGCCAGCAGCCCTCGAGGGCCCACAGATACGCAGTATTTT.

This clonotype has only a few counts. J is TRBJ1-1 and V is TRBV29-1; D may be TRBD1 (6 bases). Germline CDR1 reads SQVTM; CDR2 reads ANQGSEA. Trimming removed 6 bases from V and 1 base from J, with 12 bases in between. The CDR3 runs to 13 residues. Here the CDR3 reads CSVRTDQNTEAFF. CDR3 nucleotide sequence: TGCAGCGTCCGGACAGACCAGAACACTGAAGCTTTCTTT.

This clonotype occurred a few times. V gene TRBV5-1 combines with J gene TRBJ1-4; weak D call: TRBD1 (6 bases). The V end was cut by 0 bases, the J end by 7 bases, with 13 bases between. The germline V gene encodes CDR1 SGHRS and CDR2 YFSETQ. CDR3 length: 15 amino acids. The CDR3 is CASSLEGGDVEKLFF. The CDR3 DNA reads TGCGCCAGCAGCTTGGAAGGGGGTGATGTTGAAAAACTGTTTTTT.